These 10 T cell receptor beta chains share one sample of origin, sequenced in a study of cytomegalovirus exposure and HLA in healthy donors. The primer mix had 60 Vbeta and 13 Jbeta primers. The table came from immunoSEQ multiplex PCR; TCRdb's copy has only in-frame clones and leaves some out. The sample carries 150,000 to 200,000 clones, 9.5% to 15% recorded once. The sample was PBMCs. Receptors were obtained from a man aged 50-60 years in good health and CMV-seropositive.

V is TRBV4-2 and J is TRBJ1-1; D perhaps matches TRBD1 (6 bases). The CDR3 runs 14 residues. Germline loops: CDR1 LGHNA, CDR2 YNFKEQ. Trimming took 3 bases from V and 1 from J, leaving 9 bases between them. The CDR3 sequence is CASSHRGGNTEAFF. CDR3 sequence (DNA): TGTGCCAGCAGCCATAGGGGGGGGAACACTGAAGCTTTCTTT.

The CDR3: CASSWGGDSEYV. The CDR3 DNA follows: TGTGCCAGCAGTTGGGGAGGCGATTCTGAGTACGTC. The chain couples TRBV6-1 to TRBJ2-7; possible D gene TRBD2, 6 bases. V was trimmed by 5 bases and J by 11 bases, leaving 16 bases between them. This CDR3 has 12 residues. Germline V gives CDR1 MNHNS, CDR2 SASEGT.

This clone was counted only a few times. The chain links TRBV14 to TRBJ1-6, with 7 nucleotides matching TRBD1. V shed 2 bases, J shed 0 bases, and the junction held 7 bases outside the gene matches. Germline V gene lookup returns CDR1 SGHDN and CDR2 FVKESK. The CDR3 has 18 amino acids. The CDR3 DNA sequence: TGTGCCAGCAGCCAAAAGACAGGGCCGAGCTCCTATAATTCACCCCTCCACTTT. As protein: CASSQKTGPSSYNSPLHF.

The rearrangement links TRBV11-2 to TRBJ2-5; perhaps TRBD1 as D (6 bases). The CDR3 is 13 amino acids. Trimming took off 1 base at V and 10 bases at J, with 13 bases between the two ends. Germline V gives CDR1 SGHAT, CDR2 FQNNGV. CDR3 residues: CASSLGGTFGQYF. CDR3 in DNA: TGTGCCAGCAGCTTAGGGGGGACATTCGGCCAGTACTTC. Complete variable domain (other parts from reference TRBV11-2 and TRBJ2-5): EAGVAQSPRYKIIEKRQSVAFWCNPISGHATLYWYQQILGQGPKLLIQFQNNGVVDDSQLPKDRFSAERLKGVDSTLKIQPAKLEDSAVYLCASSLGGTFGQYFGPGTRLLVL.

This rearrangement joins TRBV18 to TRBJ1-6; TRBD1 agrees at 8 bases. CDR1 KGHSH and CDR2 LQKENI come from the germline V gene. V was clipped by 1 base and J by 6 bases; unmatched bases: 5. The CDR3 is made up of 16 amino acids. The CDR3 loop is CASSPRQGAANSPLHF. Written as DNA, the CDR3 is TGTGCCAGCTCACCACGGCAGGGGGCTGCTAATTCACCCCTCCACTTT.

This clone was seen more than once but under ten times. The rearrangement uses TRBV6-6 and TRBJ1-4; tentative D call: TRBD1 (5 bases). Germline-derived CDR1 and CDR2 are MNHNY and SVGAGI (reference sequence). CDR3 length equals 15 residues. Trimming pared 7 bases from V and 7 bases from J, leaving 19 bases between. CDR3 bases: TGTGCCAGCATCGGGGGGAGGGGAGGGCGTGAAAAACTGTTTTTT. It yields the protein CASIGGRGGREKLFF.

The genes are TRBV11-3 and TRBJ2-5; D call uncertain. V lost 0 bases, J lost 0 bases, and 8 bases lay in between. Looked up from germline, CDR1 is SGHNT and CDR2 is YENEEA. This CDR3 is 15 amino acids long. The CDR3 reads CASSLDLGNQETQYF. The CDR3 bases are TGTGCCAGCAGCTTAGACCTAGGCAACCAAGAGACCCAGTACTTC.

The genes are TRBV11-3 and TRBJ2-3, with 7 bases aligning to TRBD1. The CDR3 has 14 amino acids. Germline V lookup: CDR1 SGHNT, CDR2 YENEEA. Trimming took 0 bases from V and 7 from J; bases not matched to a gene: 4. CDR3 in DNA: TGTGCCAGCAGCTTAGACAGGGGGATGCATACGCAGTATTTT. Encoded protein: CASSLDRGMHTQYF.

This rearrangement joins TRBV5-1 to TRBJ2-2, with TRBD1 as a possible D gene (6 bases). The CDR3 spans 15 residues. V lost 4 bases, J lost 1 base, and 11 bases lay in between. The germline CDR1 and CDR2 sequences are SGHRS and YFSETQ. The CDR3 spells CASSPGTLNTGELFF. In DNA form, the CDR3 reads TGCGCCAGCAGCCCCGGGACATTGAACACCGGGGAGCTGTTTTTT. Using reference TRBV5-1 and TRBJ2-2 for the parts outside the CDR3, the full variable domain is KAGVTQTPRYLIKTRGQQVTLSCSPISGHRSVSWYQQTPGQGLQFLFEYFSETQRNKGNFPGRFSGRQFSNSRSEMNVSTLELGDSALYLCASSPGTLNTGELFFGEGSRLTVL.

The gene calls are TRBV7-2 and TRBJ2-5; 7 positions match TRBD2. The J call may be wrong; the DNA end is better matched by TRBJ2-7. CDR3 length: 14 amino acids. Looked up from germline, CDR1 is SGHTA and CDR2 is FQGNSA. The CDR3 nucleotides read TGTGCCAGCAGCTTAATGGGAGGGGAATACGAGCAGTACTTC. As protein: CASSLMGGEYEQYF.